This TCR beta chain emerged from a study of cytomegalovirus exposure and HLA in healthy donors. Broader study findings: Cytomegalovirus association was listed for 150 or so TCR beta chains. Earlier findings revealed that most TCR beta V segments proved productive either about 87% or about 30% of the time.

This clone was observed a few times. Its specificity is unknown. The donors, nominally healthy at sampling, likely had unrecorded immune exposures. With 6 bases clipped from V and 4 bases from J, the junction kept 8 bases outside the gene matches. Germline CDR1 reads MNHEY; CDR2 reads SVGAGI. The CDR3 loop spans 15 amino acids. Primers: 60 Vbeta forward and 13 Jbeta reverse. Authors' processing steps: It was a later analysis that counted roughly 80 million unique TCR beta chains, of which 9 million to 13 million were shared. This table comes from immunoSEQ multiplex PCR, and its TCRdb copy is limited to in-frame clones, with some not included. That table is the source of V, J and clone size, and D and trimming were worked out from the DNA. Of 140,000 to 150,000 clones in the sample, 8.5% to 10% were seen once.

Sequencing used PBMCs. The source is a man aged 45-65 years in good health and CMV-seronegative. The chain is built from TRBV6-5 and TRBJ1-5; 8 positions match TRBD1. The CDR3 loop reads CASSPTGVRNQPQHF. The CDR3 nucleotides are TGTGCCAGCAGCCCGACAGGGGTTAGAAATCAGCCCCAGCATTTT.